Here is one T cell receptor beta chain with its context. Its target is not known. Trimming removed 6 bases from V and 2 bases from J; junction bases left unmatched: 10. The CDR3 covers 15 residues. CDR1 and CDR2 (germline): DFQATT, SNEGSKA (reference sequence). These data are taken from a study of T cells in Graves' hyperthyroidism and ophthalmopathy. Study conclusions and caveats: The authors' 13 V-J model separated ophthalmopathy from stable hyperthyroidism.

Researchers took RNA transcripts and amplified the TCR beta CDR3 regions from them. The TCR CDR3 first-round RT-PCR relied on the HTBI primer set. TCRdb fed the multiplex PCR reads into MiXCR, producing one record per CDR3 protein. The sample has about 160,000 distinct CDR3 sequences, less than 10% seen once. Aged 18 to 65, the patients had hyperthyroidism that was newly diagnosed and had lasted under 2 months. It was uncontrolled infection, other autoimmune disease, pregnancy or lactation that excluded patients. It was at first hyperthyroidism diagnosis, before any ophthalmopathy symptoms, that the blood sample was taken.

This receptor was taken from a woman aged 18-29 years with Graves' hyperthyroidism that later progressed to Graves' ophthalmopathy. The sequenced material came from blood. The chain has TRBV20-1 and TRBJ2-3, with TRBD1 matching over 8 bases. The CDR3 spells CSARRDRGSTDTQYF. The CDR3 region has the DNA TGCAGTGCCAGGCGAGACAGGGGTTCCACAGATACGCAGTATTTT.